The 2 T cell receptor beta chains below come from one sample, sequenced in a study of beta chain features in type 1 diabetes. Expressed TCRB transcripts were sequenced, since all the RNA that had been isolated was reverse transcribed. This table comes from immunoSEQ multiplex PCR, and its TCRdb copy is limited to in-frame clones, with some not included. The sample records roughly 250,000 clones, around 10% being singletons. Input material: naive CD4+ T cells from blood. Receptors were obtained from a woman younger than 30 in good health.

V is TRBV6-5 and J is TRBJ1-2, with 7 bases lining up with TRBD1. The CDR3 has 13 residues. The trim removed 5 bases at V and 2 bases at J, leaving 2 bases unmatched. Germline values: CDR1 MNHEY, CDR2 SVGAGI. The CDR3 loop reads CASSPGQNYGYTF. Written as DNA, the CDR3 is TGTGCCAGCAGTCCGGGACAGAACTATGGCTACACCTTC.

This clone was seen repeatedly, ten times or more. The V and J genes are TRBV4-1 and TRBJ2-1; D may be TRBD2 (7 bases). Trimming removed 6 bases from V and 10 bases from J, with 13 bases in between. The CDR3 length is 12 residues. The germline gives CDR1 MGHRA, CDR2 YSYEKL. CDR3 loop: CASRTRGGEQFF. CDR3 sequence (DNA): TGCGCCAGCAGGACTAGGGGGGGGGAGCAGTTCTTC.